This TCR beta chain is from a study of post-analysis software for immune sequencing data. This clonotype occurred a few times. Antigen specificity is unknown. The CDR3 is 13 amino acids. From germline, CDR1 is LGHDT and CDR2 YNNKEL (reference sequence). Tagging with unique molecular identifiers was a feature of the TCR beta cDNA libraries. Once about 0.9 to 11 million T cells were used, about 490,000 cDNA molecules resulted. One entry per CDR3 protein results from TCRdb running MiXCR on the PCR reads. The sample contains hundreds of thousands of distinct CDR3 sequences, 25% to 30% of which appear only once. Findings and limits, study-wide: About 5 TRBV segments occurring more often in patients than controls included TRBV5-6, TRBV5-1 and TRBV20-1.

This sequence joins TRBV3-1 and TRBJ2-5; D unclear. TRBJ2-7 explains the end of the DNA better; the J call may be wrong. The receptor was derived from a girl under 18 with multiple sclerosis. What was sequenced was blood. The CDR3 coding sequence is TGTGCCAGCAGCCAGGGTCAGGCCCACGAGCAGTACTTC. The encoded protein is CASSQGQAHEQYF.